Each of the 15 T cell receptor beta chains below was sequenced from the same sample in a study of T cell responses to AZD1222 COVID-19 vaccine. Libraries were prepared by immunoSEQ multiplex PCR; TCRdb keeps only in-frame clonotypes and omits some of them. Found here are 65,000 to 95,000 clones, approximately 81% of them singletons; the top ten hold more than 10%. This sample comprised peripheral blood, obtained on day 0 of AZD1222 vaccination. The source of these receptors is an adult in good health.

The rearrangement joins TRBV27 to TRBJ2-2; 10 nucleotides line up with TRBD1. The CDR3 is 16 amino acids. V shed 0 bases, J shed 6 bases, and the junction held 4 bases outside the gene matches. Per the germline V gene, CDR1 is MNHEY and CDR2 is SMNVEV (reference sequence). Written as DNA, the CDR3 is TGTGCCAGCAGTTTATCTGGACAGGGGGACGCCGGGGAGCTGTTTTTT. Amino acid sequence: CASSLSGQGDAGELFF.

The V call is TRBV7-2, the J call TRBJ2-7; D might be TRBD2 (6 bases). Trimming removed 5 bases from V and 1 base from J, with 12 bases in between. Looked up from germline, CDR1 is SGHTA and CDR2 is FQGNSA. The CDR3 has 14 amino acids. CDR3 amino acids: CASSVGTGSYEQYF. The CDR3 DNA sequence: TGTGCCAGCAGCGTAGGGACTGGATCCTACGAGCAGTACTTC. The full variable domain, completed using reference TRBV7-2 and TRBJ2-7, is GAGVSQSPSNKVTEKGKDVELRCDPISGHTALYWYRQSLGQGLEFLIYFQGNSAPDKSGLPSDRFSAERTGGSVSTLTIQRTQQEDSAVYLCASSVGTGSYEQYFGPGTRLTVT.

CDR3 nucleotides: TGTGCCACCGGACGGGCAAACTATGGCTACACCTTC. As protein: CATGRANYGYTF. V usage is TRBV6-5 and J usage is TRBJ1-2; D is ambiguous. Trimming removed 10 bases at V and 2 bases at J, with 11 bases between. The CDR3 sequence is 12 residues long. Germline V gene data show CDR1 as MNHEY and CDR2 as SVGAGI.

This clone was counted only a few times. This chain joins TRBV7-9 and TRBJ1-2; D is uncertain. Germline assignment: CDR1 SEHNR and CDR2 FQNEAQ (reference sequence). Trimming stripped 2 bases from V and 6 bases from J, with 7 bases between. The CDR3 is made up of 12 amino acids. The CDR3 nucleotides are TGTGCCAGCAGCTTAACCGGGAATGGCTACACCTTC. The encoded protein is CASSLTGNGYTF. The entire variable domain, with the rest obtained from reference TRBV7-9 and TRBJ1-2, is as follows: DTGVSQNPRHKITKRGQNVTFRCDPISEHNRLYWYRQTLGQGPEFLTYFQNEAQLEKSRLLSDRFSAERPKGSFSTLEIQRTEQGDSAMYLCASSLTGNGYTFGSGTRLTVV.

The rearrangement uses TRBV7-6 and TRBJ1-5; no definite D call. With 0 bases removed from V and 6 bases from J, the gap between germline ends came to 6 bases. The CDR3 totals 13 residues. CDR1 is SGHVS and CDR2 is FNYEAQ in the germline V gene. The DNA of the CDR3 is TGTGCCAGCAGCTTAGCTTTGGGTCAGCCCCAGCATTTT. Its protein is CASSLALGQPQHF.

Note on this clone: The junction and the germline gene differ at one end; a read error may be behind it. This rearrangement joins TRBV7-7 to TRBJ2-5; D might be TRBD1 or TRBD2, each matching 5 bases. There are 15 residues in the CDR3. Per the germline V gene, CDR1 is SSHAT and CDR2 is FNYEAQ (reference sequence). The CDR3 spells CASSLVGAIQETQYF. Here the CDR3 DNA reads TGTGCTAGCAGCTTAGTCGGGGCGATCCAAGAGACCCAGTACTTC.

The chain couples TRBV18 to TRBJ1-4; 7 nucleotides align to TRBD1. The CDR3 sequence is 16 residues long. V shed 2 bases and J 6 bases; nucleotides not matched to a gene: 9. Per the germline V gene, CDR1 is KGHSH and CDR2 is LQKENI. CDR3 coding DNA: TGTGCCAGCTCACCAGGGTCCGACAGGGAGTATGAAAAACTGTTTTTT. Translation gives CASSPGSDREYEKLFF.

The rearrangement joins TRBV7-2 to TRBJ2-7; TRBD2 aligns across 14 bases. The CDR3 is 18 amino acids. J lost 3 bases, V lost 5 bases, and 12 bases had no gene match. Looked up from germline, CDR1 is SGHTA and CDR2 is FQGNSA. CDR3 sequence: CASSLRTSGGSTYYEQYF. As DNA, the CDR3 is TGTGCCAGCAGCCTCCGGACTAGCGGGGGGTCCACATACTACGAGCAGTACTTC.

The gene calls are TRBV15 and TRBJ2-5, with a possible D match to TRBD1 (7 bases). CDR1 is LNHNV and CDR2 is YYDKDF in the germline V gene (reference sequence). The CDR3 runs 16 residues. V lost 4 bases and J lost 2, with 17 bases in between. CDR3 coding DNA: TGTGCCACCAGCACCTCGGAGGGGGCATGGCAAGAGACCCAGTACTTC. Protein sequence: CATSTSEGAWQETQYF.

The chain combines TRBV2 with TRBJ1-6; TRBD1 matches at 8 bases. V shed 6 bases, J shed 5 bases, and the junction held 3 bases outside the gene matches. The CDR3 runs to 14 residues. Germline V gives CDR1 SNHLY, CDR2 FYNNEI. CDR3 DNA sequence: TGTGCCAGCAGAAGACAGGGGCATAATTCACCCCTCCACTTT. Translating gives CASRRQGHNSPLHF. The full variable domain, in which reference TRBV2 and TRBJ1-6 provide the parts outside the CDR3, is EPEVTQTPSHQVTQMGQEVILRCVPISNHLYFYWYRQILGQKVEFLVSFYNNEISEKSEIFDDQFSVERPDGSNFTLKIRSTKLEDSAMYFCASRRQGHNSPLHFGNGTRLTVT.

This clone turned up a few times. The V and J genes are TRBV21-1 and TRBJ2-2. TRBV21-1 constitutes a pseudogene. There are 16 residues in the CDR3. CDR3 bases: TGTGCCAGCCCGAGCACCAATACAACGAACACCGGGGAGCTGTTTTTT. It is translated as CASPSTNTTNTGELFF.

This clone came up a few times. Other DNA variants within this sample encode the same CDR3. The V gene is TRBV27, the J gene TRBJ1-2; D is unclear. Germline CDR1 reads MNHEY; CDR2 reads SMNVEV (reference sequence). This CDR3 is 14 amino acids long. V was trimmed by 3 bases and J by 2 bases, leaving 10 bases between them. As DNA, the CDR3 is TGTGCCAGCAGTTTGGCCGGGTGGAACTATGGCTACACCTTC. It translates to CASSLAGWNYGYTF.

The genes are TRBV19 and TRBJ1-2; 7 nucleotides align to TRBD1. From germline, CDR1 is LNHDA and CDR2 SQIVND (reference sequence). The CDR3 loop spans 15 amino acids. V shed 0 bases, J shed 4 bases, and the junction held 5 bases outside the gene matches. The CDR3 reads CASSIEATGSYGYTF. The CDR3 DNA reads TGTGCCAGTAGTATAGAGGCGACAGGGTCCTATGGCTACACCTTC.

V usage is TRBV7-2 and J usage is TRBJ2-1; tentative D call: TRBD1 (5 bases). CDR3 length: 17 amino acids. Between the trimmed V and J ends, which lost 5 bases and 5 bases, there was a span of 22 bases. Germline CDR1 reads SGHTA; CDR2 reads FQGNSA. The CDR3 loop reads CASSIISGGHIHNEQFF. CDR3 bases: TGTGCCAGCAGCATCATATCGGGTGGACACATCCACAATGAGCAGTTCTTC. Full variable domain (outside the CDR3, taken from reference TRBV7-2 and TRBJ2-1): GAGVSQSPSNKVTEKGKDVELRCDPISGHTALYWYRQSLGQGLEFLIYFQGNSAPDKSGLPSDRFSAERTGGSVSTLTIQRTQQEDSAVYLCASSIISGGHIHNEQFFGPGTRLTVL.

This clone was seen once. V gene TRBV7-9 combines with J gene TRBJ1-6; no clear D. V dropped 4 bases and J dropped 0 bases, with 16 bases sitting between them. The CDR3 totals 18 residues. From germline, CDR1 is SEHNR and CDR2 FQNEAQ (reference sequence). The CDR3: CASSYTGSISSYNSPLHF. The CDR3, as DNA: TGTGCCAGCAGCTACACCGGTTCGATAAGCTCCTATAATTCACCCCTCCACTTT.